This TCR beta chain is from a study of cytomegalovirus exposure and HLA in healthy donors. Study-level points and caveats: It was reported that the classifier diagnosed cytomegalovirus status with high specificity and sensitivity in both the original and validation cohorts. It was shown in a later analysis that HLA-associated TCR beta chains were more clonally expanded than other, equally common chains.

The count of this clone is one. Antigen specificity is unknown. Other DNA sequences from this sample encode an identical CDR3 as well. PCR was performed using 60 Vbeta and 13 Jbeta primers. Sequencing was performed with immunoSEQ multiplex PCR; in TCRdb, only in-frame clones are kept and a portion is missing. This sample yields 170,000 or so clones, of which more than 60% are seen a single time; 1.4% belongs to the top ten. Sequenced: PBMCs. The clonotype was recovered from a woman in her 30s in good health and CMV-seronegative.

CDR3 coding DNA: TGTGCCAGCAGTTGGGGGGAAGGGGGCTATCAGGATACGCAGTATTTT. Protein sequence: CASSWGEGGYQDTQYF. The chain links TRBV28 to TRBJ2-3, with TRBD1 as a possible D gene (7 bases). V was trimmed by 4 bases and J by 6 bases, leaving 20 bases between them. The CDR3 spans 16 residues. CDR1 is MDHEN and CDR2 is SYDVKM in the germline V gene.